One sample yielded the 15 T cell receptor beta chains listed below, sequenced in a study of blood T cells in healthy people across ages. A second PCR of about 7 to 11 cycles used a sample-barcoded 5' primer and a J-beta primer mix. TCRdb re-called the 5' RACE reads with MiXCR, one entry per CDR3 protein. The sample shows 500,000 to 700,000 distinct CDR3 sequences, approximately 30% of them seen only once. The sample comprised blood. These receptor sequences come from a woman older than 75 in good health.

The J gene is TRBJ2-3, the V gene TRBV7-9, with D possibly matching TRBD1 (6 bases). Germline CDR1 is SEHNR and CDR2 is FQNEAQ (reference sequence). The CDR3 covers 15 residues. V lost 0 bases, J lost 1 base, and 8 bases lay in between. DNA for the CDR3: TGTGCCAGCAGCTTAGCACAGGGCGGCACAGATACGCAGTATTTT. It yields the protein CASSLAQGGTDTQYF. Full variable domain (remainder filled in from reference TRBV7-9 and TRBJ2-3): DTGVSQNPRHKITKRGQNVTFRCDPISEHNRLYWYRQTLGQGPEFLTYFQNEAQLEKSRLLSDRFSAERPKGSFSTLEIQRTEQGDSAMYLCASSLAQGGTDTQYFGPGTRLTVL.

This clonotype was observed a handful of times. This chain joins TRBV6-5 and TRBJ2-4; D possibly corresponds to TRBD2 (6 bases). In germline, CDR1 is MNHEY, CDR2 SVGAGI. The germline V and J ends were trimmed by 6 bases and 11 bases, with 20 bases remaining between them. The CDR3 has 14 residues. The CDR3 bases are TGTGCCAGCAGCCAGAATCGGGGACTCGCGTTTCAGTACTTC. It yields the protein CASSQNRGLAFQYF.

This clonotype was counted between two and nine times. In DNA, the CDR3 is TGTGCCAGCAGCGTCGTCGACGAGGTCACCTACAATGAGCAGTTCTTC. Translation gives CASSVVDEVTYNEQFF. This sequence joins TRBV9 and TRBJ2-1; unclear D gene. Trimming took off 2 bases at V and 2 bases at J, with 14 bases between the two ends. Germline V gene sequence: CDR1 SGDLS, CDR2 YYNGEE. The CDR3 runs to 16 residues.

V and J are TRBV7-3 and TRBJ2-7; 10 bases match TRBD1. CDR3 length equals 14 residues. Losses at the gene ends were 5 bases for V and 3 bases for J; bases not matched to a gene: 4. Germline CDR1 and CDR2: SGHTA and FQGTGA. CDR3 nucleotide sequence: TGTGCCAGCAGCGGACAGGGGGGCGACTACGAGCAGTACTTC. This encodes CASSGQGGDYEQYF. Using reference TRBV7-3 and TRBJ2-7 for the parts outside the CDR3, the full variable domain is GAGVSQTPSNKVTEKGKYVELRCDPISGHTALYWYRQSLGQGPEFLIYFQGTGAADDSGLPNDRFFAVRPEGSVSTLKIQRTERGDSAVYLCASSGQGGDYEQYFGPGTRLTVT.

This clonotype was seen a handful of times. The chain has TRBV19 and TRBJ2-1; D unclear. CDR3 length: 12 residues. CDR1 is LNHDA and CDR2 is SQIVND in the germline V gene (reference sequence). V was pared by 6 bases and J by 9 bases, with 12 bases between. The CDR3 DNA sequence: TGTGCCAGTAGACCGGGTCTAGGTGAGCAGTTCTTC. This encodes CASRPGLGEQFF. The variable domain in full, with the rest retrieved from reference TRBV19 and TRBJ2-1, is DGGITQSPKYLFRKEGQNVTLSCEQNLNHDAMYWYRQDPGQGLRLIYYSQIVNDFQKGDIAEGYSVSREKKESFPLTVTSAQKNPTAFYLCASRPGLGEQFFGPGTRLTVL.

This clonotype appeared a few times. J is TRBJ1-5 and V is TRBV15; D remains ambiguous. Germline V gene sequence: CDR1 LNHNV, CDR2 YYDKDF (reference sequence). This CDR3 is 15 amino acids long. V was pared by 5 bases and J by 9 bases, with 20 bases between. Here the CDR3 reads CATSGLEGISRPQHF. CDR3 coding DNA: TGTGCCACCAGCGGACTCGAGGGAATCTCCCGGCCCCAGCATTTT. Based on the CDR3 plus reference TRBV15 and TRBJ1-5, the full variable domain is DAMVIQNPRYQVTQFGKPVTLSCSQTLNHNVMYWYQQKSSQAPKLLFHYYDKDFNNEADTPDNFQSRRPNTSFCFLDIRSPGLGDTAMYLCATSGLEGISRPQHFGDGTRLSIL.

This clonotype was picked up a small number of times. With a much larger clone just one base away, this may be a read error. The chain couples TRBV14 to TRBJ2-7, with D hard to call. Trimming left V 4 bases short and J 3 bases short, with 10 bases between. The CDR3 consists of 13 residues. CDR1 is SGHDN and CDR2 is FVKESK in the germline V gene. The CDR3 nucleotides read TGTGCCAGCAGCCCGAATGTATGCTACGAGCAGTACTTC. The encoded protein is CASSPNVCYEQYF.

Turning to this clonotype: Relative to the germline gene, one junction end is altered; a read error may explain this. CDR3 sequence: CASSLAGQEYERYF. CDR3 DNA: TGTGCCAGCAGCTTGGCGGGACAGGAGTACGAGCGGTACTTC. V gene TRBV5-5 combines with J gene TRBJ2-7; TRBD1 matches at 8 bases. The germline V gene has CDR1 SGHKS and CDR2 YYEKEE (reference sequence). The CDR3 sequence is 14 residues long.

The V call is TRBV5-1, the J call TRBJ2-7; 8 positions agree with TRBD2. The J call may be mistaken, given a closer DNA end match to TRBJ2-5. Germline V lookup: CDR1 SGHRS, CDR2 YFSETQ. This CDR3 contains 15 residues. The chain's CDR3 is CASSSRPGLEETQYF. Written as DNA, the CDR3 is TGCGCCAGCAGCTCCCGGCCGGGACTAGAAGAGACCCAGTACTTC.

The chain has TRBV12-3 or TRBV12-4 and TRBJ2-1, with TRBD2 identical over 15 bases. The J segment lost 9 bases and the V segment lost 6 bases, leaving 3 bases of the junction unmatched. CDR3 length equals 14 residues. CDR3 in DNA: TGTGCCAGCAGCGGACTAGCGGGGGGGCGTGAGCAGTTCTTC. It specifies CASSGLAGGREQFF.

This clonotype was picked up a small number of times. V is TRBV4-1 and J is TRBJ2-1, with 14 positions matching TRBD2. The J call is uncertain, as TRBJ2-7 better fits the DNA end. CDR3 length: 18 amino acids. Germline lookup yields CDR1 MGHRA and CDR2 YSYEKL. CDR3 sequence reads: CASSRVGTSGGEYNEQYF. The CDR3 DNA is TGCGCCAGCAGCCGAGTGGGGACTAGCGGGGGAGAGTACAATGAGCAGTACTTC.

Many counts were recorded for this clonotype. The chain joins TRBV4-1 to TRBJ1-2; 8 nucleotides match TRBD1. The germline V gene has CDR1 MGHRA and CDR2 YSYEKL. J gave up 8 bases and V 5 bases, and 7 bases lay outside the gene matches. This CDR3 region has 13 residues. The CDR3 is CASSSRTGHGYTF. CDR3 DNA sequence: TGCGCCAGCAGCTCACGGACAGGGCACGGCTACACCTTC.

This clonotype was detected only a few times. The junction differs from germline at one of its ends, possibly a read error. The chain links TRBV7-2 to TRBJ1-5, with no clear D. Germline-derived CDR1 and CDR2 are SGHTA and FQGNSA. This CDR3 is 15 amino acids long. In DNA, the CDR3 is TGTGCCAGCAGCTTAGTGGAATATAGCAATCAGCTCCAGCATTTT. Its protein is CASSLVEYSNQLQHF.

This clonotype was detected many times. The chain employs TRBV15 and TRBJ2-1, with D hard to call. The V end lost 0 bases, the J end lost 5 bases, and 8 bases lay between the germline ends. The V gene's germline CDR1 is LNHNV and CDR2 YYDKDF (reference sequence). The CDR3 is made up of 14 amino acids. CDR3 coding DNA: TGTGCCACCAGCAGAGAGGGTTTAAACAATGAGCAGTTCTTC. It specifies CATSREGLNNEQFF.

The sample holds many counts of this clonotype. The rearrangement uses TRBV5-8 and TRBJ2-5; 8 bases line up with TRBD1. With V trimmed by 0 bases and J by 1 base, 2 bases remained unmatched. CDR1 is SGHTS, CDR2 YDEGEE, per germline. The CDR3 covers 15 residues. The CDR3 loop is CASSLETGGQETQYF. CDR3 coding DNA: TGTGCCAGCAGCTTGGAAACAGGGGGCCAAGAGACCCAGTACTTC. Full variable domain (rest looked up from reference TRBV5-8 and TRBJ2-5): EAGVTQSPTHLIKTRGQQATLRCSPISGHTSVYWYQQALGLGLQFLLWYDEGEERNRGNFPPRFSGRQFPNYSSELNVNALELEDSALYLCASSLETGGQETQYFGPGTRLLVL.